The present entry profiles one T cell receptor (beta chain) with its context. A read error may explain this, as a much larger clone is one base away. The conserved closing phenylalanine or tryptophan is absent in this CDR3, likely reflecting a read error. Libraries of TCR beta came from iRepertoire HTBI primers plus Arm-PCR of CDR3 regions. TCRdb reprocessed the multiplex PCR reads with MiXCR, giving one entry per CDR3 protein. The data show about 660,000 distinct CDR3 sequences, about 30% seen once. The data derive from a study of regulatory T cells in long-lasting Graves disease. Per the germline V gene, CDR1 is SGHAT and CDR2 is FQNNGV. This CDR3 comprises 15 residues. V lost 1 base and J lost 6; bases outside the gene matches: 8. The sample's time point: persistent/refractory GD, antithyroid drugs over 5 years with positive TRAb. Extracted RNA from PBMCs served as the source of the TCR library.

This chain joins TRBV11-2 and TRBJ2-7, with TRBD2 matching 8 bases. The TCR originated in a female donor with Graves disease. The specimen was peripheral blood mononuclear cells (PBMCs), collected when the disease was refractory, from a patient treated with antithyroid drugs. The CDR3 loop reads CASSLAASGQIEQYI. The CDR3 DNA follows: TGTGCCAGCAGCTTAGCGGCTAGCGGGCAAATCGAGCAGTACATC.